These 12 T cell receptor beta chains came from one sample sequenced in a study of siplizumab effects on memory and regulatory T cells. Repertoires were generated with immunoSEQ multiplex PCR, while TCRdb's copy carries only in-frame clones and drops some. The table records 95,000 to 100,000 clones, about 93% of them present only once. Sequenced input: non-Treg CD4+ T cells sorted from blood. These receptors all come from a human donor in good health.

The V gene is TRBV7-6, the J gene TRBJ1-3, with unresolved D. V was shortened by 1 base and J by 2 bases, with 9 bases between the two germline ends. CDR3 length: 15 residues. Germline V gene lookup returns CDR1 SGHVS and CDR2 FNYEAQ. The CDR3 spells CASSLGFAAGNTIYF. CDR3 nucleotides: TGTGCCAGCAGCTTAGGGTTTGCGGCTGGAAACACCATATATTTT. The full variable domain, completed using reference TRBV7-6 and TRBJ1-3, is GAGVSQSPRYKVTKRGQDVALRCDPISGHVSLYWYRQALGQGPEFLTYFNYEAQQDKSGLPNDRFSAERPEGSISTLTIQRTEQRDSAMYRCASSLGFAAGNTIYFGEGSWLTVV.

The V and J genes are TRBV7-9 and TRBJ1-4, with D unclear. Germline V gives CDR1 SEHNR, CDR2 FQNEAQ (reference sequence). V dropped 7 bases and J dropped 2 bases, with 14 bases sitting between them. The CDR3 totals 15 residues. The CDR3 spells CASNVLSSTNEKLFF. Written as DNA, the CDR3 is TGTGCCAGCAATGTTCTGTCTTCGACTAATGAAAAACTGTTTTTT.

This clone has more than one count but fewer than ten. J is TRBJ1-5 and V is TRBV30, with no clear D. Looked up from germline, CDR1 is GTSNPN and CDR2 is SVGIG (reference sequence). Trimming left V 8 bases short and J 6 bases short, with 23 bases between. This CDR3 comprises 15 residues. The CDR3 nucleotides are TGTGCCGCCAGGAGGGCCCCATACGACGGTCAGCCCCAGCATTTT. Translating it yields CAARRAPYDGQPQHF.

The chain links TRBV19 to TRBJ1-1, with D uncertain. Trimming took 4 bases from V and 1 from J, leaving 7 bases between them. In germline, CDR1 is LNHDA, CDR2 SQIVND (reference sequence). The CDR3 extends over 13 amino acids. The CDR3 DNA reads as TGTGCCAGTAGTAATTGGTGGAACACTGAAGCTTTCTTT. Its protein is CASSNWWNTEAFF.

This clone was counted a single time. The chain combines TRBV18 with TRBJ2-5, with 8 nucleotides matching TRBD1. From germline, CDR1 is KGHSH and CDR2 LQKENI. With 4 bases clipped from V and 7 bases from J, the junction kept 11 bases outside the gene matches. CDR3 length: 15 residues. The CDR3 sequence: CASSQLQGEQATQYF. CDR3 sequence (DNA): TGTGCCAGCTCACAACTACAGGGGGAACAGGCGACCCAGTACTTC.

This clone was seen a single time. CDR3 nucleotide sequence: TGTGCCAGCAGTGATTGGCAGCACACTGAAGCTTTCTTT. Protein product: CASSDWQHTEAFF. The V and J genes are TRBV6-1 and TRBJ1-1, with D hard to call. V lost 3 bases, J lost 3 bases, and 8 bases lay in between. This CDR3 has 13 residues. Looked up from germline, CDR1 is MNHNS and CDR2 is SASEGT.

This clone was recorded once. The rearrangement links TRBV6-1 to TRBJ2-7, with D perhaps matching TRBD1 (6 bases). Germline CDR1 MNHNS, CDR2 SASEGT. The CDR3 spans 14 residues. Deletions cut 6 bases from V and 4 bases from J, with 16 bases between. The CDR3 loop reads CASSLTGVRYEQYF. The CDR3 nucleotides read TGTGCCAGCAGCCTGACAGGAGTTCGTTACGAGCAGTACTTC.

The chain employs TRBV5-4 and TRBJ2-1; 7 nucleotides agree with TRBD1. In germline, CDR1 is SGHNT, CDR2 YYREEE (reference sequence). V shed 5 bases and J 0 bases; nucleotides not matched to a gene: 8. CDR3 size: 16 residues. The CDR3, as DNA: TGTGCCAGCAGTTATCCGGGACAGAGCTCCTACAATGAGCAGTTCTTC. The encoded protein is CASSYPGQSSYNEQFF. The entire variable domain, with the rest obtained from reference TRBV5-4 and TRBJ2-1, is as follows: ETGVTQSPTHLIKTRGQQVTLRCSSQSGHNTVSWYQQALGQGPQFIFQYYREEENGRGNFPPRFSGLQFPNYSSELNVNALELDDSALYLCASSYPGQSSYNEQFFGPGTRLTVL.

This clone appeared once. The rearrangement uses TRBV6-1 and TRBJ2-7; D gene uncertain. Trimming shortened V by 8 bases and J by 0 bases, and 8 bases separated the two germline ends. The germline gives CDR1 MNHNS, CDR2 SASEGT. The CDR3 runs 12 residues. The DNA for the CDR3 is TGTGCCAGCTCGGCATTCTCCTACGAGCAGTACTTC. It codes for CASSAFSYEQYF.

This sequence joins TRBV6-5 and TRBJ2-1; TRBD1 is a possible D gene (6 bases). In germline, CDR1 is MNHEY, CDR2 SVGAGI. The CDR3 is 15 amino acids. Trimming left V 5 bases short and J 3 bases short, with 14 bases between. CDR3 nucleotide sequence: TGTGCCAGCAGTCCCGGGACATCCTTCTACAATGAGCAGTTCTTC. Residues: CASSPGTSFYNEQFF.

The chain is built from TRBV7-2 and TRBJ2-7, with 7 bases fitting TRBD2. The germline V gene has CDR1 SGHTA and CDR2 FQGNSA. Trimming removed 1 base from V and 4 bases from J; junction bases left unmatched: 7. The CDR3 has 15 residues. In DNA, the CDR3 is TGTGCCAGCAGCTTAGATCTAGCGGTCTCTTACGAGCAGTACTTC. This codes for CASSLDLAVSYEQYF.

The genes are TRBV7-9 and TRBJ1-3; 7 nucleotides line up with TRBD1. CDR3 size: 15 residues. V lost 4 bases, J lost 2 bases, and 5 bases stayed unmatched. The germline V gene encodes CDR1 SEHNR and CDR2 FQNEAQ (reference sequence). The CDR3 bases are TGTGCCAGCAGCTACAGACAGGGAACTGGAAACACCATATATTTT. Residues: CASSYRQGTGNTIYF.